A selection of T cell receptor beta chains follows, all from one sample in a study of blood T cell repertoires in COVID-19. Clones were sequenced by immunoSEQ multiplex PCR, and TCRdb holds only the in-frame ones, with some missing. This table holds 30,000 to 35,000 clones, roughly 77% found once. Sequences were obtained from peripheral blood. The origin of the receptors is a man older than 75 with active or convalescent COVID-19. Both conserved end residues are part of each CDR3. The order of the fields is J gene, V gene, clone size, D gene, CDR3 protein, CDR3 DNA. A D gene is named only where the DNA matches it firmly. The size of a clone is reported for some rows only, either as once, few or many, or as a class for expanded clones.

TRBJ1-5	TRBV19	few	.	CASTQGSFGNQPQHF	TGTGCCAGCACTCAGGGTTCATTTGGCAATCAGCCCCAGCATTTT
TRBJ2-7	TRBV28	.	TRBD2	CASSSHSAGEYEQYF	TGTGCCAGCAGTTCCCACTCAGCGGGAGAGTACGAGCAGTACTTC
TRBJ2-1	TRBV27	.	TRBD2	CASSPSAGGPRNEQFF	TGTGCCAGCAGTCCGTCGGCGGGAGGGCCGAGGAATGAGCAGTTCTTC
TRBJ2-2	TRBV13	.	TRBD2	CASSPTGGGLRGGELFF	TGTGCCAGCAGCCCTACGGGCGGGGGGCTCCGGGGCGGGGAGCTGTTTTTT
TRBJ2-5	TRBV27	.	TRBD1	CASSSADRVGETQYF	TGTGCCAGCAGTTCCGCGGACAGGGTCGGGGAGACCCAGTACTTC
TRBJ2-5	TRBV5-1	.	TRBD1	CASSLSPDRGFETQYF	TGCGCCAGCAGCCTTTCCCCCGACAGGGGGTTTGAGACCCAGTACTTC
TRBJ1-4	TRBV10-3	.	.	CATQGGEKLFF	TGTGCCACCCAGGGCGGAGAAAAACTGTTTTTT
TRBJ2-3	TRBV11-2	.	.	CASSPDTDTQYF	TGTGCCAGCAGCCCAGACACAGATACGCAGTATTTT
TRBJ2-2	TRBV11-3	few	TRBD2	CASSWGLAGGPDTGELFF	TGTGCCAGCAGCTGGGGACTAGCGGGAGGGCCCGACACCGGGGAGCTGTTTTTT
TRBJ2-7	TRBV11-2	once	TRBD2	CASSGHRLAGAVYF	TGTGCCAGCAGCGGACATAGACTAGCGGGAGCCGTGTACTTC
TRBJ1-6	TRBV7-9	.	.	CASSLDPSRFSPLHF	TGTGCCAGCAGCTTAGACCCCTCGAGATTTTCACCCCTCCACTTT
TRBJ1-5	TRBV4-1	.	.	CASSQGTSDVSNQPQHF	TGCGCCAGCAGCCAAGGGACTTCCGACGTTAGCAATCAGCCCCAGCATTTT
TRBJ2-3	TRBV5-6	.	TRBD1	CASSPQDRGYGDTQYF	TGTGCCAGCAGCCCTCAGGACAGGGGGTACGGAGATACGCAGTATTTT
TRBJ1-3	TRBV19	once	.	CASSRDRSSSSGNTIYF	TGTGCCAGTAGTAGAGACAGGTCTTCGAGCTCTGGAAACACCATATATTTT
TRBJ2-4	TRBV7-2	.	.	CASSTRADIQYF	TGTGCCAGCAGCACCAGGGCGGACATTCAGTACTTC
TRBJ2-6	TRBV15	.	.	CATSRDLPDGANVLTF	TGTGCCACCAGCAGAGATTTACCAGATGGGGCCAACGTCCTGACTTTC
TRBJ2-1	TRBV24-1	.	.	CATSPSTYNEQFF	TGTGCCACCAGTCCTAGTACGTACAATGAGCAGTTCTTC
TRBJ2-2	TRBV5-5	.	.	CASSPGTFSTGELFF	TGTGCCAGCAGCCCCGGGACTTTCAGCACCGGGGAGCTGTTTTTT
TRBJ1-4	TRBV28	.	TRBD1	CASRGTGGEKLFF	TGTGCCAGCAGAGGGACAGGCGGGGAAAAACTGTTTTTT
TRBJ2-5	TRBV7-9	once	TRBD2	CASSPGLAGSETQYF	TGTGCCAGCAGCCCAGGACTAGCGGGATCAGAGACCCAGTACTTC
TRBJ2-7	TRBV5-8	.	TRBD1	CASSRQGSSYEQYF	TGTGCCAGCAGCAGACAGGGAAGCTCCTACGAGCAGTACTTC
TRBJ2-3	TRBV9	.	TRBD2	CASSVGIAGAPDTQYF	TGTGCCAGCAGCGTAGGAATAGCGGGGGCGCCGGATACGCAGTATTTT
TRBJ2-1	TRBV15	.	.	CATSRDLRVPYNEQFF	TGTGCCACCAGCAGAGATCTGCGAGTACCCTACAATGAGCAGTTCTTC
TRBJ2-7	TRBV5-1	.	.	CASSLSAEASASYEQYF	TGCGCCAGCAGCTTGTCCGCCGAGGCTAGCGCTTCCTACGAGCAGTACTTC
TRBJ2-7	TRBV1	.	.	CTSSRSWRTARQYF	TGCACCAGCAGCCGATCTTGGAGGACCGCGCGGCAGTACTTC
TRBJ2-1	TRBV2	.	.	CASSEGGAREQFF	TGTGCCAGCAGTGAAGGCGGAGCTCGGGAGCAGTTCTTC
TRBJ2-2	TRBV14	.	.	CASSRRAFRANTGELFF	TGTGCCAGCAGCCGCCGGGCCTTCAGGGCAAACACCGGGGAGCTGTTTTTT
TRBJ2-1	TRBV4-2	.	TRBD1	CASSQDPGDRGNEQFF	TGTGCCAGCAGCCAAGACCCTGGAGACAGGGGTAATGAGCAGTTCTTC
TRBJ2-6	TRBV19	.	.	CASSIRGSGANVLTF	TGTGCCAGTAGTATACGGGGCTCTGGGGCCAACGTCCTGACTTTC
TRBJ1-4	TRBV28	.	.	CASSYRPNEKLFF	TGTGCCAGCAGTTACAGACCTAATGAAAAACTGTTTTTT
TRBJ2-3	TRBV2	.	TRBD2	CASRFSGTSTDTQYF	TGTGCCAGTCGGTTTAGCGGGACGAGCACAGATACGCAGTATTTT
TRBJ1-6	TRBV28	few	.	CAAQYNSPLHF	TGTGCCGCACAGTATAATTCACCCCTCCACTTT
TRBJ1-5	TRBV10-1	.	.	CASSEPGGAEINQPQHF	TGCGCCAGCAGTGAGCCGGGGGGGGCCGAGATCAATCAGCCCCAGCATTTT
TRBJ2-7	TRBV27	.	TRBD1	CASSRTGGTSEQYF	TGTGCCAGCAGTCGGACAGGGGGCACAAGCGAGCAGTACTTC
TRBJ1-2	TRBV19	.	.	CASSLRTADGYTF	TGTGCCAGTAGCCTTCGGACAGCAGATGGCTACACCTTC